This T cell receptor beta chain was found in a study of OX40 agonist ivuxolimab in advanced cancers. Study-wide points: In CD8+ T cells, expanded clones were on average more numerous than in CD4+.

This CDR3 region has 16 residues. Germline V gives CDR1 SNHLY, CDR2 FYNNEI. The ends were cut back, 1 base at V and 2 bases at J, with 14 bases in the middle. Collection of blood occurred at baseline, at cycle 4 day 1, and at cycle 7 day 1. The method was immunoSEQ multiplex PCR; TCRdb's version includes in-frame clones alone and lacks a portion of them. The sample shows some 31,000 clones, roughly 92% of them seen only once. As regards this clone: What it binds is unknown.

This sequence joins TRBV2 and TRBJ1-2, with D possibly TRBD1 on 6 matching bases. Material: CD4+ or CD8+ T cells sorted from blood, obtained in a trial of the OX40 agonist ivuxolimab. This TCR was sampled from an adult with an advanced solid tumor such as melanoma, head and neck, liver or kidney cancer. This CDR3 reads CASSEGGRGNNYGYTF. In nucleotides, the CDR3 is TGTGCCAGCAGTGAAGGGGGGCGCGGGAACAACTATGGCTACACCTTC.